The 26 T cell receptor beta chains below were found in one sample sequenced in a study of blood T cell repertoires in COVID-19. Using immunoSEQ multiplex PCR, the repertoire was profiled, and TCRdb retains in-frame clones only, with some absent. The table includes 150,000 to 200,000 clones, approximately 87% detected once. Sequenced: peripheral blood. The source of these receptors is a woman in her sixties or seventies with COVID-19, enrolled during active disease.

The table lists this clone with a few counts. This CDR3 reads CASSESLTSIYEQYF. Here the CDR3 DNA reads TGTGCCAGCAGTGAATCCCTGACAAGCATCTACGAGCAGTACTTC. V gene TRBV6-1 combines with J gene TRBJ2-7; D not certain. CDR1 is MNHNS and CDR2 is SASEGT in the germline V gene. V shed 2 bases and J shed 3 bases, with 14 bases lying between them. This CDR3 is built from 15 residues.

The chain couples TRBV12-3 or TRBV12-4 to TRBJ2-1; 9 positions match TRBD2. This CDR3 is built from 13 residues. V was clipped by 1 base and J by 11 bases; unmatched bases: 3. In DNA, the CDR3 is TGTGCCAGCAGTTTAGGGCTAGCGGGGAAGCAGTTCTTC. Residues: CASSLGLAGKQFF.

The CDR3 nucleotides read TGTGCCAGCAGCCAAGAGCGGGCCGTAGCGAACACCGGGGAGCTGTTTTTT. Translating gives CASSQERAVANTGELFF. V usage is TRBV3-1 (or the pseudogene TRBV3-2) and J usage is TRBJ2-2, with D tentatively TRBD2 (5 bases). Germline V gives CDR1 LGHDT, CDR2 YNNKEL (reference sequence). The CDR3 is 17 residues long. V was clipped by 0 bases and J by 0 bases, with 11 bases between them.

The rearrangement links TRBV9 to TRBJ2-1; 9 nucleotides line up with TRBD2. Germline CDR1 SGDLS, CDR2 YYNGEE. Losses at the gene ends were 0 bases for V and 1 base for J; bases not matched to a gene: 8. The CDR3 contains 18 residues. The CDR3 DNA sequence: TGTGCCAGCAGCGTAGTTCCTGGCGGGAGGGGGTCCTACAATGAGCAGTTCTTC. Amino acids: CASSVVPGGRGSYNEQFF. The complete variable domain, with remaining parts taken from reference TRBV9 and TRBJ2-1, reads DSGVTQTPKHLITATGQRVTLRCSPRSGDLSVYWYQQSLDQGLQFLIQYYNGEERAKGNILERFSAQQFPDLHSELNLSSLELGDSALYFCASSVVPGGRGSYNEQFFGPGTRLTVL.

The chain carries TRBV20-1 and TRBJ2-2; 9 bases agree with TRBD2. Trimming took 3 bases from V and 3 from J; bases not matched to a gene: 11. The CDR3 extends over 17 amino acids. The germline V gene has CDR1 DFQATT and CDR2 SNEGSKA (reference sequence). CDR3 coding DNA: TGCAGTGCTAGTTGGTTAGGGTTAGCGGGAGACACCGGGGAGCTGTTTTTT. It is translated as CSASWLGLAGDTGELFF.

This chain connects TRBV6-5 to TRBJ1-2; D is perhaps TRBD1 (6 bases). V lost 0 bases to trimming and J lost 3 bases, with 14 bases between them. CDR1 and CDR2 from the germline V gene are MNHEY and SVGAGI. The CDR3 contains 16 residues. The CDR3, as DNA: TGTGCCAGCAGTTACTCGAACAGGGTTGTTCACTATGGCTACACCTTC. Translated, it gives CASSYSNRVVHYGYTF.

The rearrangement uses TRBV6-5 and TRBJ1-2, with unresolved D. V was clipped by 8 bases and J by 3 bases, with 16 bases between them. The CDR3 is made up of 14 amino acids. The V gene's germline CDR1 is MNHEY and CDR2 SVGAGI. Here the CDR3 DNA reads TGTGCCAGCTGTTTATCGACTGTGGACTATGGCTACACCTTC. This codes for CASCLSTVDYGYTF.

This sequence joins TRBV27 and TRBJ2-1; 11 positions match TRBD2. The CDR3 spans 15 residues. CDR1 and CDR2 (germline): MNHEY, SMNVEV (reference sequence). The J segment lost 6 bases and the V segment lost 5 bases, leaving 6 bases of the junction unmatched. The CDR3 protein is CASSQLAGVVNEQFF. CDR3 DNA: TGTGCCAGCAGTCAACTAGCGGGAGTTGTCAATGAGCAGTTCTTC.

V usage is TRBV5-8 and J usage is TRBJ2-1; 7 bases fit TRBD1. J lost 7 bases, V lost 4 bases, and 17 bases had no gene match. There are 17 residues in the CDR3. Germline lookup yields CDR1 SGHTS and CDR2 YDEGEE. The CDR3 loop is CASSRTPGQSPRNEQFF. CDR3 DNA: TGTGCCAGCAGCAGGACCCCGGGACAGTCCCCTAGGAATGAGCAGTTCTTC.

The gene calls are TRBV7-8 and TRBJ2-1; 9 bases agree with TRBD2. Trimming at V came to 1 base and at J to 6 bases, leaving 7 bases not matched to a gene. CDR1 SGHVS and CDR2 FQNEAQ come from the germline V gene. The CDR3 contains 16 residues. CDR3 loop: CASSLVPSGTGNEQFF. As DNA, the CDR3 is TGTGCCAGCAGCTTAGTGCCTAGCGGGACTGGCAATGAGCAGTTCTTC.

This rearrangement joins TRBV4-3 to TRBJ1-5; no clear D. The CDR3 runs to 13 residues. Germline CDR1 is LGHNA and CDR2 is YSLEER. V gave up 0 bases and J gave up 7 bases, with 7 bases separating them. The CDR3 protein is CASSQDVGQPQHF. The DNA of the CDR3 is TGCGCCAGCAGCCAAGATGTGGGCCAGCCCCAGCATTTT.

This chain uses TRBV5-1 with TRBJ2-3, with 13 bases lining up with TRBD2. Per the germline V gene, CDR1 is SGHRS and CDR2 is YFSETQ. The CDR3 spans 16 residues. Trimming at V came to 1 base and at J to 9 bases, leaving 8 bases not matched to a gene. The DNA of the CDR3 is TGCGCCAGCAGCTTGATTTGGACTAGCGGGAGATCGACGCAGTATTTT. Translated: CASSLIWTSGRSTQYF. The variable domain in full, completed from reference TRBV5-1 and TRBJ2-3, reads KAGVTQTPRYLIKTRGQQVTLSCSPISGHRSVSWYQQTPGQGLQFLFEYFSETQRNKGNFPGRFSGRQFSNSRSEMNVSTLELGDSALYLCASSLIWTSGRSTQYFGPGTRLTVL.

The chain employs TRBV11-3 and TRBJ2-5; 9 bases line up with TRBD2. Germline assignment: CDR1 SGHNT and CDR2 YENEEA. The CDR3 covers 16 residues. V was pared by 5 bases and J by 6 bases, with 13 bases of the junction left unmatched. The CDR3 sequence: CASSASGTSRRKTQYF. As DNA, the CDR3 is TGTGCCAGCAGCGCCTCCGGGACTAGCAGGAGAAAGACCCAGTACTTC.

The chain joins TRBV27 to TRBJ2-6, with a tentative D call TRBD2 (5 bases). Germline assignment: CDR1 MNHEY and CDR2 SMNVEV (reference sequence). Trimming took 7 bases from V and 3 from J, leaving 19 bases between them. The CDR3 consists of 17 residues. This chain's CDR3 is CASTPLISRGGANVLTF. The CDR3 DNA reads TGTGCCAGCACCCCCCTTATCAGCCGGGGTGGGGCCAACGTCCTGACTTTC. The variable domain in full, completed from reference TRBV27 and TRBJ2-6, reads EAQVTQNPRYLITVTGKKLTVTCSQNMNHEYMSWYRQDPGLGLRQIYYSMNVEVTDKGDVPEGYKVSRKEKRNFPLILESPSPNQTSLYFCASTPLISRGGANVLTFGAGSRLTVL.

This sequence joins TRBV9 and TRBJ1-5; the D gene is possibly TRBD1 (5 bases). CDR3 size: 15 residues. CDR1 and CDR2 from the germline V gene are SGDLS and YYNGEE. V lost 4 bases, J lost 5 bases, and 16 bases lay in between. CDR3 amino acids: CASSPFGGRDQPQHF. CDR3 coding DNA: TGTGCCAGCAGCCCCTTCGGGGGTAGAGATCAGCCCCAGCATTTT.

The chain combines TRBV3-1 (or the pseudogene TRBV3-2) with TRBJ2-1; unclear D gene. Between the trimmed V and J ends, which lost 1 base and 8 bases, there was a span of 3 bases. The germline V gene encodes CDR1 LGHDT and CDR2 YNNKEL (reference sequence). The CDR3 sequence is 11 residues long. DNA for the CDR3: TGTGCCAGCAGCCAAGCGGATGAGCAGTTCTTC. This translates into CASSQADEQFF.

This chain uses TRBV10-3 with TRBJ2-3, with TRBD2 matching 12 bases. Unmatched junction bases numbered 9, after V lost 6 bases and J lost 2 bases. CDR1 is ENHRY and CDR2 is SYGVKD in the germline V gene. The CDR3 is 17 amino acids. CDR3 nucleotides: TGTGCCATCAGGCGACTAGCGGGAGAGTCAGACACAGATACGCAGTATTTT. This gives the protein CAIRRLAGESDTDTQYF.

The chain links TRBV7-2 to TRBJ2-3, with D possibly TRBD1 on 5 matching bases. This CDR3 is built from 16 residues. Germline V gives CDR1 SGHTA, CDR2 FQGNSA. The V end was cut by 5 bases, the J end by 2 bases, with 17 bases between. CDR3 in amino acids: CASSPAQVRSTDTQYF. The CDR3, as DNA: TGTGCCAGCAGCCCGGCACAGGTTAGATCCACAGATACGCAGTATTTT.

The CDR3 loop is CASRLTVNTGELFF. DNA for the CDR3: TGTGCCAGCAGGTTGACAGTGAACACCGGGGAGCTGTTTTTT. The gene calls are TRBV7-2 and TRBJ2-2; possible D gene TRBD1, 5 bases. V lost 6 bases to trimming and J lost 1 base, with 9 bases between them. The length of the CDR3 is 14 residues. CDR1 SGHTA and CDR2 FQGNSA come from the germline V gene.

Written as DNA, the CDR3 is TGTGCCACCAGTGATGGAGGGACAGGGAAATCTCAGCCCCAGCATTTT. Residues: CATSDGGTGKSQPQHF. The chain employs TRBV24-1 and TRBJ1-5, with 9 positions matching TRBD1. Germline CDR1 is KGHDR and CDR2 is SFDVKD. There are 16 residues in the CDR3. Germline trimming cut 3 bases from V and 6 bases from J; bases unmatched to any gene: 8.

V is TRBV7-6 and J is TRBJ2-7; TRBD1 agrees at 8 bases. CDR1 and CDR2 (germline): SGHVS, FNYEAQ. This CDR3 comprises 14 residues. Losses at the gene ends were 1 base for V and 6 bases for J; bases not matched to a gene: 5. The CDR3 is CASSLGQGAAEQYF. CDR3 bases: TGTGCCAGCAGCTTAGGCCAGGGGGCCGCCGAGCAGTACTTC.

J is TRBJ2-7 and V is TRBV20-1; D is possibly TRBD1 (6 bases). Germline CDR1 DFQATT, CDR2 SNEGSKA (reference sequence). The CDR3 totals 17 residues. The V end lost 3 bases, the J end lost 0 bases, and 21 bases lay between the germline ends. The CDR3: CSASGQGPQISSYEQYF. CDR3 nucleotide sequence: TGCAGTGCTAGTGGTCAGGGGCCCCAGATTAGCTCCTACGAGCAGTACTTC.

V is TRBV19 and J is TRBJ1-5, with D tentatively TRBD1 (5 bases). The germline V gene has CDR1 LNHDA and CDR2 SQIVND (reference sequence). V was cut by 6 bases and J by 7 bases, with 16 bases left in between. The CDR3 loop spans 14 amino acids. The DNA of the CDR3 is TGTGCCAGTAGCGATTTTGGGGCTTCACAGCCCCAGCATTTT. Translated, it gives CASSDFGASQPQHF.

The CDR3 loop is CASSLAGETYNEQFF. Here the CDR3 DNA reads TGTGCCAGCAGTTTAGCGGGAGAGACCTACAATGAGCAGTTCTTC. The V call is TRBV28, the J call TRBJ2-1, with 7 positions matching TRBD2. CDR3 length: 15 amino acids. With V trimmed by 2 bases and J by 2 bases, 3 bases remained unmatched. CDR1 MDHEN and CDR2 SYDVKM come from the germline V gene.

The chain combines TRBV30 with TRBJ1-5, with D perhaps TRBD1 (6 bases). V lost 0 bases and J lost 0, with 15 bases in between. The CDR3 runs to 17 residues. Per the germline V gene, CDR1 is GTSNPN and CDR2 is SVGIG (reference sequence). This CDR3 is CAWSVRRTVSSNQPQHF. The CDR3 bases are TGTGCCTGGAGTGTACGGAGGACAGTAAGTAGCAATCAGCCCCAGCATTTT. Looking up the rest from reference TRBV30 and TRBJ1-5 gives the full variable domain: SQTIHQWPATLVQPVGSPLSLECTVEGTSNPNLYWYRQAAGRGLQLLFYSVGIGQISSEVPQNLSASRPQDRQFILSSKKLLLSDSGFYLCAWSVRRTVSSNQPQHFGDGTRLSIL.

This chain uses TRBV24-1 with TRBJ2-5; 12 nucleotides line up with TRBD2. This CDR3 contains 15 residues. V was clipped by 5 bases and J by 5 bases; unmatched bases: 5. Germline V CDR1 and CDR2: KGHDR, SFDVKD. For the CDR3, the DNA is TGTGCCACCAGTGGGAGACTAGCGGGAGTGGAGACCCAGTACTTC. Protein sequence: CATSGRLAGVETQYF.